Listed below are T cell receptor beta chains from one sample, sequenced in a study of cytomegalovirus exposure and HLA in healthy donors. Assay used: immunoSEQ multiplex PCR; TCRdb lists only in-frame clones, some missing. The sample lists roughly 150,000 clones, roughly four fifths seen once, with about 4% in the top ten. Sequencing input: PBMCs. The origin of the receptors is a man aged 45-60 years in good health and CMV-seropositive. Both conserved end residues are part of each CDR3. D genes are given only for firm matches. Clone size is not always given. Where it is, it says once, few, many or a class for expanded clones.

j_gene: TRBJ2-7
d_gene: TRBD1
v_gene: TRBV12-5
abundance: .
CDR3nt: TGTGCTAGCGGGTTTCGGACAGGGGGCGACGAGCAGTACTTC
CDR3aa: CASGFRTGGDEQYF

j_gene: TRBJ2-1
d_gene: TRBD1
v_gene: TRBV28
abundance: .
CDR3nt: TGTGCCAGCAGTGGCGGGACAGGGCTTTTTAATGAGCAGTTCTTC
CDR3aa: CASSGGTGLFNEQFF

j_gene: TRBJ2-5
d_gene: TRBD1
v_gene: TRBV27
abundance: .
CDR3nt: TGTGCCAGCAGTTTATGGGGGACAGGCGAAACGAACCAAGAGACCCAGTACTTC
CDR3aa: CASSLWGTGETNQETQYF

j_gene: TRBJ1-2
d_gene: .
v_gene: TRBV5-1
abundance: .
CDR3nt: TGCGCCAGCAGCTTGGCCTGGGGTAGGGGCTATGGCTACACCTTC
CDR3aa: CASSLAWGRGYGYTF

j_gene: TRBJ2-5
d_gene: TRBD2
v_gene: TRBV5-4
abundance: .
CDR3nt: TGTGCCAGCAGCTTGGGGGTAGCGGGGGCTCAAGAGACCCAGTACTTC
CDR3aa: CASSLGVAGAQETQYF

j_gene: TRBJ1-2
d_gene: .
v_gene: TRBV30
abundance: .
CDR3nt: TGTGCCTGGGGGTACCGGGCCGAGTGGGGCCATTATGGCTACACCTTC
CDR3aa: CAWGYRAEWGHYGYTF

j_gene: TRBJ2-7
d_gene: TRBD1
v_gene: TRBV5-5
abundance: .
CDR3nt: TGTGCCAGCAGCGGGACAGTTTACGAGCAGTACTTC
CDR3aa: CASSGTVYEQYF

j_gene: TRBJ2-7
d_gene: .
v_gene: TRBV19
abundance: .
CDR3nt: TGTGCCAGTAGTATTCCGGGCTACGAGCAGTACTTC
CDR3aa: CASSIPGYEQYF

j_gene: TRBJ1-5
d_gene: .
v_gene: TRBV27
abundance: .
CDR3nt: TGTGCCAGCAGTAGGGCGGGGGACCAGCCCCAGCATTTT
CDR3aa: CASSRAGDQPQHF

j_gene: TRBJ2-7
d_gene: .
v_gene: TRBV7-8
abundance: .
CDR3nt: TGTGCCAGCAGCCCTCGCTTGGGGCTCTACGAGCAGTACTTC
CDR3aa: CASSPRLGLYEQYF

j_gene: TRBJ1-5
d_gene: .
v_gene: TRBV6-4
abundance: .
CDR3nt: TGTGCCAGCAGTGACCGAAATACCAGGGCTTATAGCAATCAGCCCCAGCATTTT
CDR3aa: CASSDRNTRAYSNQPQHF

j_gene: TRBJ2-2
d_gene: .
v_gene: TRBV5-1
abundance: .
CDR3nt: TGCGCCAGCAGCCAGGGACAGAACACCGGGGAGCTGTTTTTT
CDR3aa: CASSQGQNTGELFF

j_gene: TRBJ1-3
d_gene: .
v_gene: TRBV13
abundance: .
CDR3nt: TGTGCCAGCAGCTTAGCCGTACTCTCTGGAAACACCATATATTTT
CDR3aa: CASSLAVLSGNTIYF

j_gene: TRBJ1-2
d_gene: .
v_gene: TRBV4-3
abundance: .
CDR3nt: TGCGCCAGCAGCCAAGCGAGGGCGTCCAACTATGGCTACACCTTC
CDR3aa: CASSQARASNYGYTF

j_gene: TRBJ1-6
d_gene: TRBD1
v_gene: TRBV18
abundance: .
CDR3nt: TGTGCCAGCTCCTCTAGACAGGGAGATTCACCCCTCCACTTT
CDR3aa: CASSSRQGDSPLHF

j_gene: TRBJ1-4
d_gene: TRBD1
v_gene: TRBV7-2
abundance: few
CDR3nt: TGTGCCAGCAGCTTAGGGTTAGGGGGCAGGGGAAATGAAAAACTGTTTTTT
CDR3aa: CASSLGLGGRGNEKLFF

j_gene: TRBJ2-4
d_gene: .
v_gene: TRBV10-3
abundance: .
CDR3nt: TGTGCCATCAGTGAGGGGCTAGCGTTGGCCAAAAACATTCAGTACTTC
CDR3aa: CAISEGLALAKNIQYF

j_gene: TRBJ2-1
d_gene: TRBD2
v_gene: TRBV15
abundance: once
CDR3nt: TGTGCCACCAGCAGAAGCAGCGGGAGTGGGAATGAGCAGTTCTTC
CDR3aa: CATSRSSGSGNEQFF

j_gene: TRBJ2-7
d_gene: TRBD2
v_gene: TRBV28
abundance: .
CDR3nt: TGTGCCAGCAACGATTTCACTAGCGGGGATTACGAGCAGTACTTC
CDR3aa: CASNDFTSGDYEQYF

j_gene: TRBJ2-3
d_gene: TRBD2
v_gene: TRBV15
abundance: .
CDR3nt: TGTGCCACCAGCAGAGATTCCCAAGGACTAGGTGGAACAGATACGCAGTATTTT
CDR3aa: CATSRDSQGLGGTDTQYF

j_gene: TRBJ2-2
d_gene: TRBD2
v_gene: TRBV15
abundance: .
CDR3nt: TGTGCCACCAGCAGTTTGACTAGCGGGGACGACACCGGGGAGCTGTTTTTT
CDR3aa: CATSSLTSGDDTGELFF

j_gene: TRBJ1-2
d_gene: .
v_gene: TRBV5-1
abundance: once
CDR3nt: TGCGCCAGCAGCTTGGCCGGGGAGGGTCGGGACTATGGCTACACCTTC
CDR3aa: CASSLAGEGRDYGYTF

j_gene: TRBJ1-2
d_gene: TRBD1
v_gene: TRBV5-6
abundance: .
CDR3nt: TGTGCCAGCAGCCGGACAGGGGATGGCTACACCTTC
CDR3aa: CASSRTGDGYTF

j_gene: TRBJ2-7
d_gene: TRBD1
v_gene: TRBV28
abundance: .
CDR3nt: TGTGCCAGCAGTCCACAGGGGGTTGGCGAGCAGTACTTC
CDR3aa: CASSPQGVGEQYF

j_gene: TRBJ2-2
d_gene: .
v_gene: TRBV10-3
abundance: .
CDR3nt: TGTGCCATCAGTCAAAACACCGGGGAGCTGTTTTTT
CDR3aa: CAISQNTGELFF

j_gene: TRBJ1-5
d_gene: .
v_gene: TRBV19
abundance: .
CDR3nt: TGTGCCAGTAGAAGCGGGGGTTTAGGCAATCAGCCCCAGCATTTT
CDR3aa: CASRSGGLGNQPQHF

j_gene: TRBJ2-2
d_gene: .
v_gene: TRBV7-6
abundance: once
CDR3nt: TGTGCCAGCAGCCCTACAGGGTCCGGGGAGCTGTTTTTT
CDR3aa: CASSPTGSGELFF

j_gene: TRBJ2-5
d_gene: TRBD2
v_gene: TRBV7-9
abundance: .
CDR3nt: TGTGCCAGCGAATCACTAGCGGGTAGAGAGACCCAGTACTTC
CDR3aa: CASESLAGRETQYF

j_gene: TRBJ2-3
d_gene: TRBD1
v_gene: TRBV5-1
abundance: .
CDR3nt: TGCGCCAGCAGCACCCTACTAGAACGACAGGGAGAGACCAGAGATACGCAGTATTTT
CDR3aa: CASSTLLERQGETRDTQYF

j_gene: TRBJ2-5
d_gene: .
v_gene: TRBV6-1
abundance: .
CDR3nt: TGTGCCAGCAGTGCGGCTAGGATGGCAGAGACCCAGTACTTC
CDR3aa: CASSAARMAETQYF

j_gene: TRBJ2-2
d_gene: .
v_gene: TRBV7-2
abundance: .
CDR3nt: TGTGCCAGCAGGCTTACGGACAGAACGGGGTGGGGGGAGCTGTTTTTT
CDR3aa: CASRLTDRTGWGELFF